Shown below are 19 T cell receptor beta chains from a single sample sequenced in a study of T cell responses to AZD1222 COVID-19 vaccine. Sequencing used immunoSEQ multiplex PCR; TCRdb keeps in-frame clones, though not all of them. This sample has 180,000 or so clones; approximately 95% occur once, and the top ten carry about 1%. The input for sequencing was peripheral blood, taken 28 days after the second dose of the MenACWY control vaccine. Receptors were obtained from an adult who received the MenACWY meningococcal vaccine as a control.

V gene TRBV20-1 combines with J gene TRBJ1-2, with D unclear. The CDR3 spans 11 residues. CDR1 DFQATT and CDR2 SNEGSKA come from the germline V gene (reference sequence). Trimming stripped 6 bases from V and 8 bases from J, with 13 bases between. The CDR3 DNA follows: TGCAGTGCCCCCTCCGATCGGGGCTACACCTTC. This sequence encodes CSAPSDRGYTF.

The CDR3 nucleotides read TGCAGCGTTGTCGGACAGGGAACCGAAGCTTTCTTT. It encodes CSVVGQGTEAFF. The rearrangement joins TRBV29-1 to TRBJ1-1, with 8 positions matching TRBD1. V trimming: 4 bases; J trimming: 8 bases; junction bases outside the gene matches: 6. The CDR3 extends over 12 amino acids. Germline V gives CDR1 SQVTM, CDR2 ANQGSEA.

This clone was observed once. The rearrangement links TRBV5-1 to TRBJ2-7; the D gene is possibly TRBD1 (6 bases). The CDR3 has 14 amino acids. Germline CDR1 reads SGHRS; CDR2 reads YFSETQ. Trimming removed 2 bases from V and 2 bases from J, with 11 bases in between. CDR3 in DNA: TGCGCCAGCAGCTTAGGGGGATCCGCCTACGAGCAGTACTTC. This codes for CASSLGGSAYEQYF. The complete variable domain, with remaining parts taken from reference TRBV5-1 and TRBJ2-7, reads KAGVTQTPRYLIKTRGQQVTLSCSPISGHRSVSWYQQTPGQGLQFLFEYFSETQRNKGNFPGRFSGRQFSNSRSEMNVSTLELGDSALYLCASSLGGSAYEQYFGPGTRLTVT.

The V gene is TRBV7-2, the J gene TRBJ2-7, with 13 bases identical to TRBD2. With V trimmed by 5 bases and J by 2 bases, 9 bases remained unmatched. Germline CDR1 SGHTA, CDR2 FQGNSA. This CDR3 is built from 17 residues. Written as DNA, the CDR3 is TGTGCCAGCAGCAGGAGGACCGGACTAGCGGGGGCCTACGAGCAGTACTTC. This translates into CASSRRTGLAGAYEQYF.

The V gene is TRBV6-1, the J gene TRBJ1-4; 11 bases line up with TRBD1. This CDR3 contains 16 residues. V dropped 4 bases and J dropped 8; count of bases not matched to a gene: 9. Germline V gives CDR1 MNHNS, CDR2 SASEGT. CDR3 in amino acids: CASSGISRDRGEKLFF. The CDR3, as DNA: TGTGCCAGCAGTGGAATATCACGGGACAGGGGGGAAAAACTGTTTTTT.

The chain combines TRBV7-8 with TRBJ2-7; 10 bases are shared with TRBD1. The CDR3 length is 12 residues. Germline-derived CDR1 and CDR2 are SGHVS and FQNEAQ. V was clipped by 5 bases and J by 9 bases; unmatched bases: 4. The CDR3 DNA reads as TGTGCCAGCAGCAGACGGACAGGGGGGCAGTACTTC. Protein sequence: CASSRRTGGQYF.

This clone was recorded only once. V is TRBV5-4 and J is TRBJ1-2; 8 bases align to TRBD1. Germline CDR1 SGHNT, CDR2 YYREEE (reference sequence). J lost 5 bases, V lost 4 bases, and 10 bases had no gene match. This CDR3 is built from 15 residues. The CDR3 spells CASSRDRLELYGYTF. The DNA for the CDR3 is TGTGCCAGCAGCAGGGACAGGCTCGAGCTATATGGCTACACCTTC.

This chain connects TRBV6-1 to TRBJ1-4, with no clear D. V was trimmed by 2 bases and J by 0 bases, leaving 7 bases between them. The germline V gene has CDR1 MNHNS and CDR2 SASEGT. The CDR3 contains 15 residues. CDR3 DNA: TGTGCCAGCAGTGAAACGCGCCCAACTAATGAAAAACTGTTTTTT. Protein product: CASSETRPTNEKLFF.

The chain couples TRBV6-1 to TRBJ1-4; 9 nucleotides align to TRBD1. Germline CDR1 is MNHNS and CDR2 is SASEGT. Trimming cost V 1 base and J 4 bases; bases outside gene matches: 4. This CDR3 contains 16 residues. The CDR3 coding sequence is TGTGCCAGCAGTGAAGTGGGGGACAGGGTTAATGAAAAACTGTTTTTT. Translated, it gives CASSEVGDRVNEKLFF.

CDR3 residues: CASSLLGTGGSGYTF. CDR3 in DNA: TGTGCCAGCAGCTTACTCGGGACAGGGGGTTCGGGCTACACCTTC. The chain uses TRBV5-6 and TRBJ1-2; 11 nucleotides match TRBD1. CDR3 length: 15 amino acids. CDR1 is SGHDT and CDR2 is YYEEEE in the germline V gene. V gave up 2 bases and J gave up 8 bases; unmatched junction bases: 8.

The V gene is TRBV11-2, the J gene TRBJ1-4, with D unclear. The CDR3 sequence is 15 residues long. Germline V gene data show CDR1 as SGHAT and CDR2 as FQNNGV. Trimming took off 2 bases at V and 8 bases at J, with 15 bases between the two ends. CDR3 sequence: CASSLRRKTGEKLFF. The CDR3 nucleotides are TGTGCCAGCAGCTTAAGGAGAAAGACGGGGGAAAAACTGTTTTTT.

The CDR3 reads CASSALPGQGDEKLFF. The CDR3 DNA reads as TGTGCCAGCAGTGCATTACCGGGACAGGGGGATGAAAAACTGTTTTTT. The chain uses TRBV25-1 and TRBJ1-4; TRBD1 agrees at 11 bases. CDR3 length equals 16 residues. V gave up 4 bases and J gave up 6 bases; unmatched junction bases: 7. Germline values: CDR1 MGHDK, CDR2 SYGVNS.

V and J are TRBV5-1 and TRBJ1-1; 9 nucleotides agree with TRBD1. Germline values: CDR1 SGHRS, CDR2 YFSETQ. The V and J ends lost 4 bases and 2 bases, in that order; junction bases with no gene match: 12. This CDR3 spans 17 amino acids. The DNA of the CDR3 is TGCGCCAGCAGCAACAGGGGGCTTACCCCCGTAAACACTGAAGCTTTCTTT. Its translation is CASSNRGLTPVNTEAFF.

This rearrangement joins TRBV2 to TRBJ2-4, with D perhaps assigned TRBD1 or TRBD2 (5 bases each). Trimming pared 3 bases from V and 15 bases from J, leaving 24 bases between. The CDR3 runs to 15 residues. In germline, CDR1 is SNHLY, CDR2 FYNNEI. CDR3 sequence reads: CASSDEAGRAMPSYF. CDR3 sequence (DNA): TGTGCCAGCAGTGATGAGGCGGGCAGGGCTATGCCCTCGTACTTC.

The CDR3 sequence: CASSFRTGVGANNSPLHF. The DNA of the CDR3 is TGTGCCAGCAGCTTTCGGACAGGGGTAGGGGCCAATAATTCACCCCTCCACTTT. The chain links TRBV9 to TRBJ1-6, with TRBD1 matching 9 bases. J lost 5 bases, V lost 4 bases, and 13 bases had no gene match. CDR1 is SGDLS and CDR2 is YYNGEE in the germline V gene. CDR3 size: 18 residues.

This chain links TRBV20-1 with TRBJ2-7; D unresolved. Trimming took 5 bases from V and 6 from J, leaving 8 bases between them. CDR3 length: 10 residues. Germline V gene lookup returns CDR1 DFQATT and CDR2 SNEGSKA (reference sequence). The CDR3, as DNA: TGCAGTGCTGCTCGGGTCGAGCAGTACTTC. This encodes CSAARVEQYF.

The J gene is TRBJ2-3, the V gene TRBV4-2; possibly TRBD1 or TRBD2 for D (6 bases each). Germline assignment: CDR1 LGHNA and CDR2 YNFKEQ. V dropped 0 bases and J dropped 2 bases, with 12 bases sitting between them. The CDR3 length is 16 residues. CDR3 DNA: TGTGCCAGCAGCCAAGAGATTCGGGGGCCCACAGATACGCAGTATTTT. This codes for CASSQEIRGPTDTQYF.

The chain joins TRBV30 to TRBJ1-5; possible D gene TRBD1, 5 bases. Germline V gene sequence: CDR1 GTSNPN, CDR2 SVGIG (reference sequence). The CDR3 contains 13 residues. V was trimmed by 2 bases and J by 1 base, leaving 6 bases between them. CDR3 nucleotides: TGTGCCTGGAGTTCAGGGAGCAATCAGCCCCAGCATTTT. Its protein product is CAWSSGSNQPQHF.

This rearrangement joins TRBV4-3 to TRBJ2-3, with D maybe TRBD2 (5 bases). The V gene lost 4 bases and the J gene lost 6 bases, with 17 bases spanning the gap. The CDR3 consists of 15 residues. Germline CDR1 and CDR2: LGHNA and YSLEER. CDR3 residues: CASSRRAVDPDTQYF. CDR3 sequence (DNA): TGCGCCAGCAGCCGGCGGGCGGTTGACCCGGATACGCAGTATTTT.